Listed below are T cell receptor beta chains from one sample, sequenced in a study of T-cell reconstitution after alpha-beta-depleted transplantation in children. In TCRdb, the PCR reads were re-called with MiXCR into one record per CDR3 protein. The table has fewer than 550,000 distinct CDR3 sequences, about an eighth seen once; the top ten hold 13% to 15%. The specimen comprised PBMCs, mostly from graft donor cells, sampled 180 days after TCRalphabeta/CD19-depleted stem cell transplant. Source of these receptors: a female patient aged 2 to 10 who had a stem cell transplant for aplastic anemia, so the T cells may come from the graft donor. The CDR3 runs from the conserved cysteine through the conserved F or W. D genes are given only for firm matches. The size of a clone is reported for some rows only, either as once, few or many, or as a class for expanded clones.

V gene: TRBV11-2
clone size: -
D gene: -
J gene: TRBJ2-7
CDR3 DNA: TGTGCCAGCAGCCCAGCCGGACGGCGCGGCCGCTACGAGCAGTACTTC
CDR3 protein: CASSPAGRRGRYEQYF

V gene: TRBV20-1
clone size: many
D gene: -
J gene: TRBJ1-1
CDR3 DNA: TGCAGTGCATCGGTCTCGGGGGCGTACACTGAAGCTTTCTTT
CDR3 protein: CSASVSGAYTEAFF

V gene: TRBV19
clone size: once
D gene: -
J gene: TRBJ1-5
CDR3 DNA: TGTGCCAGTAGTATAGTTCTCAGGAGCAATCAGCCCCAGCATTTT
CDR3 protein: CASSIVLRSNQPQHF

V gene: TRBV20-1
clone size: few
D gene: TRBD2
J gene: TRBJ2-1
CDR3 DNA: TGCAGTGCTAGAGATCGTACTAGCGGGACCAGCTCCTACAATGAGCAGTTCTTC
CDR3 protein: CSARDRTSGTSSYNEQFF

V gene: TRBV7-9
clone size: few
D gene: -
J gene: TRBJ2-1
CDR3 DNA: TGTGCCAGCAGCTTAGCTGGGGACTTGTACAATGAGCAGTTCTTC
CDR3 protein: CASSLAGDLYNEQFF

V gene: TRBV11-2
clone size: -
D gene: TRBD2
J gene: TRBJ2-1
CDR3 DNA: TGTGCCAGCAGGGAGAGCGGGGCAAGCTCCTACAATGAGCAGTTCTTC
CDR3 protein: CASRESGASSYNEQFF

V gene: TRBV18
clone size: -
D gene: -
J gene: TRBJ2-5
CDR3 DNA: TGTGCCAGCTCACCACGGCAGGTCCAAGAGACCCAGTACTTC
CDR3 protein: CASSPRQVQETQYF

V gene: TRBV6-2/TRBV6-3
clone size: few
D gene: TRBD2
J gene: TRBJ2-2
CDR3 DNA: TGTGCCAGCAGTTACGGCGGACTAGCGGGAGAACCCGGGGAGCTGTTTTTT
CDR3 protein: CASSYGGLAGEPGELFF

V gene: TRBV24-1
clone size: -
D gene: -
J gene: TRBJ2-1
CDR3 DNA: TGTGCCACCAGTGATGGAGCAGGGAACTCCTACAATGAGCAGTTCTTC
CDR3 protein: CATSDGAGNSYNEQFF

V gene: TRBV12-3/TRBV12-4
clone size: many
D gene: -
J gene: TRBJ2-1
CDR3 DNA: TGTGCCAGCAGTTTTTGGGGGCCTCCTTTGTATGAGCAGTTCTTC
CDR3 protein: CASSFWGPPLYEQFF

V gene: TRBV5-1
clone size: few
D gene: TRBD1
J gene: TRBJ2-2
CDR3 DNA: TGCGCCAGCAGCTTGTCGGACAGGGTAGATACCGGGGAGCTGTTTTTT
CDR3 protein: CASSLSDRVDTGELFF

V gene: TRBV6-1
clone size: -
D gene: -
J gene: TRBJ1-1
CDR3 DNA: TGTGCCAGCAGTGAACAGGCATCTAACACTGAAGCTTTCTTT
CDR3 protein: CASSEQASNTEAFF

V gene: TRBV20-1
clone size: -
D gene: -
J gene: TRBJ1-5
CDR3 DNA: TGCAGTGCTAGAGATTACAGCAATCAGCCCCAGCATTTT
CDR3 protein: CSARDYSNQPQHF

V gene: TRBV29-1
clone size: -
D gene: -
J gene: TRBJ1-1
CDR3 DNA: TGCAGCGTCCCCGGACAGTTGAAGACTGAAGCTTTCTTT
CDR3 protein: CSVPGQLKTEAFF

V gene: TRBV20-1
clone size: -
D gene: TRBD1
J gene: TRBJ1-5
CDR3 DNA: TGCAGTGCTAGGTCCCAGGGGGCCCAGCCCCAGCATTTT
CDR3 protein: CSARSQGAQPQHF

V gene: TRBV7-9
clone size: -
D gene: -
J gene: TRBJ2-6
CDR3 DNA: TGTGCCAGCAGCTCGACAGTACTCAGCTCTGGGGCCAACGTCCTGACTTTC
CDR3 protein: CASSSTVLSSGANVLTF

V gene: TRBV6-5
clone size: -
D gene: -
J gene: TRBJ2-3
CDR3 DNA: TGTGCCAGCAGTTACTCGAAATATGGGACCCCGACGGATACGCAGTATTTT
CDR3 protein: CASSYSKYGTPTDTQYF

V gene: TRBV6-5
clone size: -
D gene: -
J gene: TRBJ2-1
CDR3 DNA: TGTGCCAGCAGTTCCCCGCAGCCCGGTGAGCAGTTCTTC
CDR3 protein: CASSSPQPGEQFF

V gene: TRBV10-3
clone size: -
D gene: -
J gene: TRBJ2-2
CDR3 DNA: TGTGCCGCCGGTTGGACACAGAACACCGGGGAGCTGTTTTTT
CDR3 protein: CAAGWTQNTGELFF

V gene: TRBV7-8
clone size: -
D gene: -
J gene: TRBJ2-7
CDR3 DNA: TGTGCCAGCAGATATCAAGGGGGGCGCGTAGGCGAGCAGTACTTC
CDR3 protein: CASRYQGGRVGEQYF

V gene: TRBV3-1
clone size: -
D gene: -
J gene: TRBJ2-5
CDR3 DNA: TGTGCCAGCAGCCCGAAAGGGACTGTCCAAGAGACCCAGTACTTC
CDR3 protein: CASSPKGTVQETQYF

V gene: TRBV4-3
clone size: many
D gene: TRBD2
J gene: TRBJ2-1
CDR3 DNA: TGCGCCAGCAGCCAAGATTTGGGAAGCGGGAGGGCAAATGAGCAGTTCTTC
CDR3 protein: CASSQDLGSGRANEQFF

V gene: TRBV29-1
clone size: -
D gene: -
J gene: TRBJ2-5
CDR3 DNA: TGCAGCGCTCGCCGGAGAGCGGTCCAAGAGACCCAGTACTTC
CDR3 protein: CSARRRAVQETQYF

V gene: TRBV6-2/TRBV6-3
clone size: -
D gene: TRBD2
J gene: TRBJ2-7
CDR3 DNA: TGTGCCAGCAGAGTGGGACTAGTCTCGGTCCCTTACGAGCAGTACTTC
CDR3 protein: CASRVGLVSVPYEQYF

V gene: TRBV14
clone size: -
D gene: -
J gene: TRBJ1-2
CDR3 DNA: TGTGCCAGCAGCCCACAGGGATACCATGGCTACACCTTC
CDR3 protein: CASSPQGYHGYTF

V gene: TRBV9
clone size: few
D gene: -
J gene: TRBJ1-1
CDR3 DNA: TGTGCCAGCAGCGCCGGGGGGAACACTGAAGCTTTCTTT
CDR3 protein: CASSAGGNTEAFF

V gene: TRBV7-9
clone size: -
D gene: -
J gene: TRBJ2-2
CDR3 DNA: TGTGCCAGCAGCTCCCTCCGTGTCCAGGTCACCGGGGAGCTGTTTTTT
CDR3 protein: CASSSLRVQVTGELFF

V gene: TRBV15
clone size: few
D gene: -
J gene: TRBJ2-5
CDR3 DNA: TGTGCCATCGCGCCCACAAGGAAAGAGACCCAGTACTTC
CDR3 protein: CAIAPTRKETQYF

V gene: TRBV5-1
clone size: -
D gene: TRBD1
J gene: TRBJ1-1
CDR3 DNA: TGCGCCAGCAGCCATGACAGGGGGATCAATCGGAACACTGAAGCTTTCTTT
CDR3 protein: CASSHDRGINRNTEAFF

V gene: TRBV28
clone size: few
D gene: TRBD1
J gene: TRBJ2-7
CDR3 DNA: TGTGCCAGCAGCAATCCCGACTGGGACAGGGGACACGAGCAGTACTTC
CDR3 protein: CASSNPDWDRGHEQYF

V gene: TRBV7-6
clone size: -
D gene: -
J gene: TRBJ2-1
CDR3 DNA: TGTGCCAGCAGCTATAGCGATCCCTATGAGCAGTTCTTC
CDR3 protein: CASSYSDPYEQFF

V gene: TRBV12-3/TRBV12-4
clone size: few
D gene: TRBD1
J gene: TRBJ1-5
CDR3 DNA: TGTGCCAGCATACCGGGGGACAGGGGATATAGCAATCAGCCCCAGCATTTT
CDR3 protein: CASIPGDRGYSNQPQHF

V gene: TRBV7-6
clone size: -
D gene: -
J gene: TRBJ2-1
CDR3 DNA: TGTGCCAGCAGCTTAAGTCCCAGGGGCTCGTACAATGAGCAGTTCTTC
CDR3 protein: CASSLSPRGSYNEQFF

V gene: TRBV4-1
clone size: -
D gene: TRBD2
J gene: TRBJ2-3
CDR3 DNA: TGCGCCAGCAGCCAGACGGGACTACTCACAGATACGCATTATTTT
CDR3 protein: CASSQTGLLTDTHYF

V gene: TRBV5-1
clone size: many
D gene: -
J gene: TRBJ2-1
CDR3 DNA: TGCGCCAGCAGCGGGGGACCGCTCCGTTACAATGAGCAGTTCTTC
CDR3 protein: CASSGGPLRYNEQFF

V gene: TRBV5-5
clone size: -
D gene: -
J gene: TRBJ2-3
CDR3 DNA: TGTGCCAGCAGCATTACTCCCACGGGACATAACACAGATACGCAGTATTTT
CDR3 protein: CASSITPTGHNTDTQYF

V gene: TRBV5-1
clone size: -
D gene: TRBD2
J gene: TRBJ2-2
CDR3 DNA: TGCGCCAGCAGCTTGAATCGAGCGGGACGAGCCGGGGAGCTGTTTTTT
CDR3 protein: CASSLNRAGRAGELFF

V gene: TRBV29-1
clone size: few
D gene: TRBD2
J gene: TRBJ2-3
CDR3 DNA: TGCAGCGGTGTCATAGCGGGAAGCACAGATACGCAGTATTTT
CDR3 protein: CSGVIAGSTDTQYF

V gene: TRBV29-1
clone size: many
D gene: TRBD2
J gene: TRBJ2-5
CDR3 DNA: TGCAGCGTTCTAGGCGGGAGTGGGGAGACCCAGTACTTC
CDR3 protein: CSVLGGSGETQYF

V gene: TRBV4-3
clone size: many
D gene: -
J gene: TRBJ1-1
CDR3 DNA: TGCGCCAGCAGCCAGATAACAGGTGGCACTGAAGCTTTCTTT
CDR3 protein: CASSQITGGTEAFF

V gene: TRBV20-1
clone size: few
D gene: TRBD2
J gene: TRBJ2-4
CDR3 DNA: TGCAGTGCTAGGTCGGGACTAAATCAGTACTTC
CDR3 protein: CSARSGLNQYF

V gene: TRBV6-5
clone size: many
D gene: -
J gene: TRBJ2-7
CDR3 DNA: TGTGCCAGCAGTCTCGACAGGAAGCGGTATGAGCAGTACTTC
CDR3 protein: CASSLDRKRYEQYF